Shown below are 13 T cell receptor beta chains from a single sample sequenced in a study of vaccination and CD4 T cells after COVID-19. Which antigens these TCRs recognize remains unknown. Treatment: approximately 9-day PBMC culture with coronavirus spike peptide pools or control peptides (ViraFEST assay). Sequencing of cultured CD4+ T cell DNA used the Oncomine TCR Beta short-read assay. A single record per CDR3 protein comes from TCRdb applying MiXCR to the PCR reads. The profile shows tens of thousands of distinct CDR3 sequences, about two fifths of them singletons. The sequenced material came from CD4+ T cells from blood, cultured in vitro. The receptors derive from a human donor who had recovered from COVID-19.

This clonotype was observed a few times. V usage is TRBV20-1 and J usage is TRBJ2-5; 8 bases are shared with TRBD1. Germline V lookup: CDR1 DFQATT, CDR2 SNEGSKA (reference sequence). The ends lost 3 bases at V and 5 bases at J; junction bases unmatched: 5. The CDR3 has 13 amino acids. CDR3 DNA sequence: TGCAGTGCTAGGCTCAGGGGGCGGGAGACCCAGTACTTC. Its translation: CSARLRGRETQYF.

This chain links TRBV5-1 with TRBJ2-7; TRBD1 matches 8 bases. Germline assignment: CDR1 SGHRS and CDR2 YFSETQ. The CDR3 has 15 amino acids. V lost 4 bases and J lost 3; bases outside the gene matches: 9. CDR3: CASSLGTGVGYEQYF. The CDR3 nucleotides read TGCGCCAGCAGCCTGGGGACAGGAGTGGGCTACGAGCAGTACTTC.

This chain uses TRBV7-9 with TRBJ2-6; D may match TRBD1 or TRBD2 (6 bases each). Trimming removed 2 bases from V and 0 bases from J, with 11 bases in between. The CDR3 covers 17 residues. Germline V gene data show CDR1 as SEHNR and CDR2 as FQNEAQ (reference sequence). The CDR3 loop reads CASSLTGAGSGANVLTF. The CDR3 DNA sequence: TGTGCCAGCAGCTTAACGGGGGCGGGCTCTGGGGCCAACGTCCTGACTTTC.

This chain uses TRBV20-1 with TRBJ1-1; D may be TRBD1 (6 bases). This CDR3 spans 13 amino acids. The V and J ends lost 6 bases and 4 bases respectively, with 15 bases between them. The V gene's germline CDR1 is DFQATT and CDR2 SNEGSKA (reference sequence). The CDR3 DNA follows: TGCAGTGCGCACAGGACAGCGGGCACTGAAGCTTTCTTT. Translation gives CSAHRTAGTEAFF.

The chain has TRBV24-1 and TRBJ2-5; TRBD2 might be the D (6 bases). Trimming shortened V by 2 bases and J by 2 bases, and 11 bases separated the two germline ends. This CDR3 has 15 amino acids. Germline CDR1 reads KGHDR; CDR2 reads SFDVKD. The CDR3 here is CATSDSLATQETQYF. The CDR3 nucleotides read TGTGCCACCAGTGATTCCCTAGCGACTCAAGAGACCCAGTACTTC.

CDR3 sequence reads: CASSARSSEAFF. The CDR3 region has the DNA TGTGCCAGTAGTGCGAGGTCCTCTGAAGCTTTCTTT. The chain uses TRBV19 and TRBJ1-1; D is unresolved. Deletions cut 5 bases from V and 6 bases from J, with 10 bases between. The CDR3 runs 12 residues. Germline CDR1 is LNHDA and CDR2 is SQIVND (reference sequence).

This clonotype has a handful of counts. The rearrangement uses TRBV7-9 and TRBJ2-7, with D uncertain. CDR1 and CDR2 (germline): SEHNR, FQNEAQ (reference sequence). The CDR3 sequence is 14 residues long. V shed 5 bases and J shed 3 bases, with 14 bases lying between them. CDR3 DNA: TGTGCCAGCAGCCCCGTGGGGTGGTACTACGAGCAGTACTTC. Protein sequence: CASSPVGWYYEQYF.

This chain uses TRBV5-1 with TRBJ2-1; 8 bases map to TRBD1. Trimming took 0 bases from V and 0 from J; bases not matched to a gene: 2. The CDR3 runs to 16 residues. CDR1 and CDR2 (germline): SGHRS, YFSETQ. The CDR3 sequence is CASSLGDRSSYNEQFF. CDR3 nucleotides: TGCGCCAGCAGCTTGGGGGACAGGAGCTCCTACAATGAGCAGTTCTTC.

The gene calls are TRBV5-1 and TRBJ2-7; D gene unclear. Trimming removed 0 bases at V and 3 bases at J, with 4 bases between. The CDR3 sequence is 12 residues long. Germline CDR1 reads SGHRS; CDR2 reads YFSETQ. CDR3 coding DNA: TGCGCCAGCAGCTTGGAAGGCTACGAGCAGTACTTC. Protein product: CASSLEGYEQYF.

The chain carries TRBV19 and TRBJ2-1; 9 bases match TRBD1. There are 15 residues in the CDR3. Germline assignment: CDR1 LNHDA and CDR2 SQIVND (reference sequence). The J segment lost 5 bases and the V segment lost 4 bases, leaving 6 bases of the junction unmatched. DNA of the CDR3: TGTGCCAGTAGTAGCGGACAGGGGCTCGACAATGAGCAGTTCTTC. Amino acids: CASSSGQGLDNEQFF.

This clonotype came up a few times. The chain uses TRBV12-3 or TRBV12-4 and TRBJ1-1; D is undetermined. The CDR3 has 11 residues. V lost 8 bases, J lost 4 bases, and 8 bases lay in between. The chain's CDR3 is CASHRGTEAFF. The DNA of the CDR3 is TGTGCCAGCCACCGGGGCACTGAAGCTTTCTTT.

The chain links TRBV7-9 to TRBJ2-2, with D possibly TRBD2 on 5 matching bases. Trimming pared 2 bases from V and 1 base from J, leaving 8 bases between. Germline CDR1 reads SEHNR; CDR2 reads FQNEAQ (reference sequence). CDR3 length equals 15 residues. The CDR3 DNA reads as TGTGCCAGCAGCTTAAGACTACAGAACACCGGGGAGCTGTTTTTT. Translated, it gives CASSLRLQNTGELFF.

A word on this clonotype: One end of the junction does not line up with germline, which may come from a read error. The chain joins TRBV9 to TRBJ1-6; TRBD1 might be the D (5 bases). This CDR3 is 15 amino acids long. Germline V gene data show CDR1 as SGDLS and CDR2 as YYNGEE. The DNA for the CDR3 is TGTGCCAGCAGCGTAGAGGTCCGGGGGAATTCACTCCTCCACTTT. It translates to CASSVEVRGNSLLHF.